This TCR beta chain stems from a study of siplizumab effects on memory and regulatory T cells. The study's findings and limits: Proliferating Tregs from siplizumab cultures lacked functional confirmation of suppression. The alloresponse seemed to draw substantially on naive T cells, which appeared more diverse than memory cells.

To note about this clone: The target antigen is unknown.

Roughly 90,000 TCR templates per sample were sequenced. Here immunoSEQ multiplex PCR was the method, and the copy in TCRdb shows in-frame clones only, minus some. Among approximately 100,000 clones listed, around 95% were seen once. Germline V CDR1 and CDR2: SGHVS, FQNEAQ. With V trimmed by 5 bases and J by 7 bases, 7 bases remained unmatched. The length of the CDR3 is 14 residues. V and J are TRBV7-8 and TRBJ2-1; 8 nucleotides line up with TRBD1. This TCR was sampled from a human donor in good health. The specimen was Tregs sorted from blood. The CDR3 sequence is CASSQQGVVNEQFF. CDR3 DNA sequence: TGTGCCAGCAGCCAACAGGGGGTAGTAAATGAGCAGTTCTTC.